The rows below give T cell receptor beta chains drawn from one sample of a study of CD8+ T cells in alopecia areata. Clones were sequenced by immunoSEQ multiplex PCR, and TCRdb holds only the in-frame ones, with some missing. Here the sample spans about 130,000 clones, around three fifths being singletons. Sequencing used CD4+ T cells sorted from blood, obtained at week 0. Every receptor here comes from a human donor with alopecia areata. The CDR3 runs from the conserved cysteine through the conserved F or W. D genes are given only for firm matches. Clone size appears in some rows only: once, few, many, or a class for an expanded clone.

j_gene | v_gene | d_gene | abundance | CDR3aa | CDR3nt
TRBJ1-2 | TRBV14 | TRBD1 | once | CASSQGFGTGTFGYTF | TGTGCCAGCAGCCAAGGGTTTGGGACAGGCACATTCGGCTACACCTTC
TRBJ2-3 | TRBV6-6 | - | - | CASSPGAQGADTQYF | TGTGCCAGCAGTCCGGGAGCTCAAGGGGCAGATACGCAGTATTTT
TRBJ1-5 | TRBV10-3 | TRBD1 | - | CAISGTGNQPQHF | TGTGCCATCAGTGGGACAGGGAATCAGCCCCAGCATTTT
TRBJ1-5 | TRBV5-8 | - | few | CASSLVTDPRPQHF | TGTGCCAGCAGCTTGGTTACGGACCCAAGGCCCCAGCATTTT
TRBJ1-4 | TRBV18 | - | - | CASSPYRDVGEKLFF | TGTGCCAGCTCACCGTACCGGGACGTAGGGGAAAAACTGTTTTTT
TRBJ2-7 | TRBV10-2 | - | - | CASSEQGTSYEQYF | TGCGCCAGCAGTGAGCAGGGGACCTCCTACGAGCAGTACTTC
TRBJ2-7 | TRBV6-6 | TRBD1 | - | CASSPKRTGVEQYF | TGTGCCAGCAGCCCCAAGCGGACAGGGGTCGAGCAGTACTTC
TRBJ2-3 | TRBV7-8 | TRBD1 | - | CASSLASGTVRDTQYF | TGTGCCAGCAGCTTAGCCTCCGGGACAGTACGAGATACGCAGTATTTT
TRBJ2-7 | TRBV30 | - | - | CAWNLDGYEQYF | TGTGCCTGGAACCTGGACGGCTACGAGCAGTACTTC
TRBJ2-7 | TRBV7-8 | TRBD2 | few | CASSALAGKASEQYF | TGTGCCAGCAGCGCTCTAGCGGGGAAAGCCTCCGAGCAGTACTTC
TRBJ2-1 | TRBV4-2 | - | once | CASSQNNPYNEQFF | TGTGCCAGCAGCCAAAACAACCCCTACAATGAGCAGTTCTTC
TRBJ1-5 | TRBV7-2 | TRBD1 | - | CASSFGQGAQPQHF | TGTGCCAGCAGCTTCGGACAGGGGGCTCAGCCCCAGCATTTT
TRBJ2-3 | TRBV6-6 | TRBD1 | once | CASRRTGGTDTQYF | TGTGCCAGCCGTAGGACAGGGGGCACAGATACGCAGTATTTT
TRBJ2-3 | TRBV5-1 | - | few | CASSLAGAERTDTQYF | TGCGCCAGCAGCTTGGCCGGGGCAGAACGCACAGATACGCAGTATTTT
TRBJ2-7 | TRBV9 | TRBD2 | - | CASSVATGLAYEQYF | TGTGCCAGCAGCGTAGCTACGGGACTAGCCTACGAGCAGTACTTC
TRBJ1-1 | TRBV2 | - | - | CASSVGGTGTEAFF | TGTGCCAGCAGTGTGGGGGGCACGGGGACTGAAGCTTTCTTT
TRBJ2-1 | TRBV10-3 | TRBD1 | - | CAISTTDRGVAYNEQFF | TGTGCCATCAGTACGACCGACAGGGGTGTCGCCTACAATGAGCAGTTCTTC
TRBJ1-2 | TRBV6-4 | - | - | CASSEVSNFGGYTF | TGTGCCAGCAGTGAGGTAAGCAACTTCGGTGGCTACACCTTC
TRBJ2-3 | TRBV5-1 | - | - | CASAAAFGPSTDTQYF | TGCGCCAGCGCTGCGGCCTTTGGGCCGAGCACAGATACGCAGTATTTT
TRBJ2-7 | TRBV28 | - | few | CASSLLQGSYEQYF | TGTGCCAGCAGTTTATTACAGGGCTCCTACGAGCAGTACTTC
TRBJ1-6 | TRBV7-8 | - | - | CASSSGGDSPLHF | TGTGCCAGCAGCTCCGGGGGGGACTCACCCCTCCACTTT
TRBJ2-1 | TRBV4-1 | TRBD2 | few | CASSLGLADYNEQFF | TGCGCCAGCAGCCTTGGACTAGCGGACTACAATGAGCAGTTCTTC
TRBJ2-3 | TRBV6-1 | - | - | CASSRRGRTDTQYF | TGTGCCAGTTCCCGCCGGGGGCGGACAGATACGCAGTATTTT
TRBJ2-5 | TRBV29-1 | TRBD1 | - | CSTTGTGLAETQYF | TGCAGCACGACCGGGACAGGTCTGGCGGAGACCCAGTACTTC
TRBJ2-7 | TRBV18 | TRBD2 | few | CASSPPSSGSSYEQYF | TGTGCCAGCTCACCACCTTCTAGCGGGAGCTCCTACGAGCAGTACTTC
TRBJ2-2 | TRBV28 | - | - | CASRRPYGDTGELFF | TGTGCCAGCAGGCGACCCTATGGGGACACCGGGGAGCTGTTTTTT
TRBJ1-5 | TRBV5-4 | TRBD1 | - | CASSLGTGGRNQPQHF | TGTGCCAGCAGCTTGGGGACAGGGGGCCGCAATCAGCCCCAGCATTTT
TRBJ2-7 | TRBV6-5 | TRBD1 | - | CASSYTRDRETREQYF | TGTGCCAGCAGTTACACCCGGGACAGGGAGACGAGAGAGCAGTACTTC
TRBJ2-7 | TRBV19 | TRBD1 | - | CASSIQQGPYEQYF | TGTGCCAGTAGTATTCAACAGGGGCCCTACGAGCAGTACTTC
TRBJ2-1 | TRBV7-2 | - | - | CASSADSYNEQFF | TGTGCCAGCAGCGCGGACAGTTACAATGAGCAGTTCTTC
TRBJ2-4 | TRBV2 | TRBD1 | - | CARGTAKNIQYF | TGTGCCAGGGGGACAGCTAAAAACATTCAGTACTTC
TRBJ2-1 | TRBV4-3 | TRBD2 | - | CASSQDSPTSGGGRVQFF | TGCGCCAGCAGCCAAGATAGTCCGACTAGCGGGGGGGGTAGAGTGCAGTTCTTC
TRBJ2-3 | TRBV4-3 | - | - | CASSQDLVTQYF | TGCGCCAGCAGCCAAGATCTCGTGACGCAGTATTTT
TRBJ2-7 | TRBV30 | - | - | CACLKVASVYEQYF | TGTGCCTGCCTAAAGGTGGCTAGCGTCTACGAGCAGTACTTC
TRBJ2-3 | TRBV5-1 | TRBD2 | - | CASSLGGLAGGFDTQYF | TGCGCCAGCAGCTTGGGGGGACTAGCGGGAGGCTTCGATACGCAGTATTTT
TRBJ1-1 | TRBV6-5 | - | - | CASSYNGGAREAFF | TGTGCCAGCAGTTACAATGGGGGGGCAAGGGAAGCTTTCTTT